One and the same sample provided the 9 T cell receptor beta chains below, sequenced in a study of beta chain features in type 1 diabetes. The investigators reverse transcribed all of the isolated RNA, so they sequenced expressed TCRB transcripts. Only in-frame clones appear in the TCRdb table, and some are missing; sequencing was by immunoSEQ multiplex PCR. The sample carries 850,000 to 900,000 clones, around a sixth recorded once. Sequencing was carried out using naive CD4+ T cells from blood. These receptors were obtained from a woman between 18 and 29 years old in good health.

This clone was seen only a few times. The V and J genes are TRBV7-2 and TRBJ2-5, with 10 bases fitting TRBD2. Germline-derived CDR1 and CDR2 are SGHTA and FQGNSA. The CDR3 is made up of 17 amino acids. Trimming took 1 base from V and 4 from J; bases not matched to a gene: 9. The CDR3 reads CASSLVGSGRGRETQYF. CDR3 sequence (DNA): TGTGCCAGCAGCTTAGTCGGGAGCGGGAGGGGGCGAGAGACCCAGTACTTC.

There are a few counts of this clone. This chain connects TRBV4-3 to TRBJ2-1, with D hard to call. The germline CDR1 and CDR2 sequences are LGHNA and YSLEER. The ends were cut back, 0 bases at V and 9 bases at J, with 12 bases in the middle. This CDR3 contains 14 residues. The CDR3 reads CASSQELARSEQFF. For the CDR3, the DNA is TGCGCCAGCAGCCAAGAACTCGCTAGAAGTGAGCAGTTCTTC.

The chain carries TRBV6-1 and TRBJ1-5, with a weak D call TRBD1 (6 bases). The germline V and J ends were trimmed by 4 bases and 3 bases, with 16 bases remaining between them. This CDR3 has 16 residues. Per the germline V gene, CDR1 is MNHNS and CDR2 is SASEGT. CDR3 nucleotides: TGTGCCAGCAGTGTGGGCGGGGGCGAGCACAATCAGCCCCAGCATTTT. It translates to CASSVGGGEHNQPQHF.

This clone came up a few times. V and J are TRBV7-2 and TRBJ2-5, with a tentative D call TRBD2 (5 bases). The CDR3 extends over 13 amino acids. Germline CDR1 is SGHTA and CDR2 is FQGNSA. Trimming shortened V by 4 bases and J by 5 bases, and 11 bases separated the two germline ends. CDR3: CASSWRRGETQYF. The CDR3 bases are TGTGCCAGCAGCTGGAGGAGAGGCGAGACCCAGTACTTC.

The chain links TRBV19 to TRBJ1-5; D is undetermined. CDR1 is LNHDA and CDR2 is SQIVND in the germline V gene (reference sequence). V was shortened by 7 bases and J by 2 bases, with 12 bases between the two germline ends. This CDR3 is 14 amino acids long. For the CDR3, the DNA is TGTGCCAGTAATCGAGGGCTTGGCAATCAGCCCCAGCATTTT. Residues: CASNRGLGNQPQHF. The variable domain in full, with the rest retrieved from reference TRBV19 and TRBJ1-5, is DGGITQSPKYLFRKEGQNVTLSCEQNLNHDAMYWYRQDPGQGLRLIYYSQIVNDFQKGDIAEGYSVSREKKESFPLTVTSAQKNPTAFYLCASNRGLGNQPQHFGDGTRLSIL.

The rearrangement joins TRBV7-2 to TRBJ2-7; D might be TRBD2 (6 bases). The CDR3 runs to 15 residues. CDR1 is SGHTA, CDR2 FQGNSA, per germline. Trimming took off 6 bases at V and 2 bases at J, with 17 bases between the two ends. The DNA of the CDR3 is TGTGCCAGCAGACCCGGACGGGGACTGGCCTACGAGCAGTACTTC. Protein sequence: CASRPGRGLAYEQYF.

The chain has TRBV7-9 and TRBJ2-2; no definite D call. The CDR3 spans 12 residues. CDR1 and CDR2 from the germline V gene are SEHNR and FQNEAQ (reference sequence). With 3 bases removed from V and 6 bases from J, the gap between germline ends came to 5 bases. The CDR3 DNA reads as TGTGCCAGCAGCTTCTTCGCCGGGGAGCTGTTTTTT. Translated, it gives CASSFFAGELFF.

V gene TRBV19 combines with J gene TRBJ2-5, with a tentative D call TRBD2 (5 bases). CDR1 and CDR2 (germline): LNHDA, SQIVND (reference sequence). The CDR3 spans 13 residues. Trimming shortened V by 5 bases and J by 7 bases, and 14 bases separated the two germline ends. This chain's CDR3 is CASSLMTAGTQYF. The CDR3 nucleotides are TGTGCCAGTAGTCTAATGACCGCGGGGACCCAGTACTTC.

The chain links TRBV29-1 to TRBJ1-1; D possibly corresponds to TRBD1 (6 bases). The V gene's germline CDR1 is SQVTM and CDR2 ANQGSEA. The V and J ends lost 7 bases and 1 base respectively, with 13 bases between them. This CDR3 is 13 amino acids long. CDR3 amino acids: CSARGGGNTEAFF. The CDR3 DNA reads as TGCAGCGCCCGCGGGGGCGGGAACACTGAAGCTTTCTTT.